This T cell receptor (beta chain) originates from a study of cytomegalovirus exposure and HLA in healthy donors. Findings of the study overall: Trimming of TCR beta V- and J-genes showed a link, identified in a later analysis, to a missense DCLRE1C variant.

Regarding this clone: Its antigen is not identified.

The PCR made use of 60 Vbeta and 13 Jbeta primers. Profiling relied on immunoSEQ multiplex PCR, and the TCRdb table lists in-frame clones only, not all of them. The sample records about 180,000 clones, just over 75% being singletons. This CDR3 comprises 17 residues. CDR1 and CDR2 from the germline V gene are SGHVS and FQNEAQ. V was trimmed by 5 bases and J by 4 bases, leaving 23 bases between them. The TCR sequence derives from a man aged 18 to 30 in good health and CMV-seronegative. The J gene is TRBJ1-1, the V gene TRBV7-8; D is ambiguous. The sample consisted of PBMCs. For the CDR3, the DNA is TGTGCCAGCAGCCTCGGACGGGGAAGGGCCCTAGCCACTGAAGCTTTCTTT. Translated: CASSLGRGRALATEAFF.